The clone carrying this TCR beta chain was seen many times. These data belong to a study of spatial heterogeneity in lung cancer. The time point: sample taken at primary tumor resection. Tumor, nontumor lung or frozen PBMC supplied whole RNA that was sequenced unsorted. Germline V CDR1 and CDR2: MNHEY, SVGAGI. Trimming removed 0 bases from V and 3 bases from J, with 14 bases in between. This CDR3 is 16 amino acids long. TCRdb called the 5' RACE reads again in MiXCR, with one record for every CDR3 protein. Of over 50,000 distinct CDR3 sequences in the sample, around 6% were seen once. The sample was PBMCs, taken at surgery. The receptor was isolated from a female donor with early-stage non-small cell lung cancer. V usage is TRBV6-5 and J usage is TRBJ1-1; D is ambiguous. The CDR3 sequence is CASSYSRRKRDTEAFF. The CDR3 DNA follows: TGTGCCAGCAGTTACTCCCGCCGTAAGCGGGACACTGAAGCTTTCTTT.